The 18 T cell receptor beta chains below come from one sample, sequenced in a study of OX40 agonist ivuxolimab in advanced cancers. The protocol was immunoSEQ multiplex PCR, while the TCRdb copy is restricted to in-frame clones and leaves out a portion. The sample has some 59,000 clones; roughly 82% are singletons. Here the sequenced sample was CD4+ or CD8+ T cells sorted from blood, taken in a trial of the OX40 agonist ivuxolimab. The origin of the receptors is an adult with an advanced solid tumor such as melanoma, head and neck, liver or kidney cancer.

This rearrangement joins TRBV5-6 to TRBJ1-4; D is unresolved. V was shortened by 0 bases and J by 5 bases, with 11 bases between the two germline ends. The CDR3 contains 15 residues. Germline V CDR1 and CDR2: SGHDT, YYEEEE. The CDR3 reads CASSLGEGRNEKLFF. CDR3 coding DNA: TGTGCCAGCAGCTTGGGAGAAGGGAGGAATGAAAAACTGTTTTTT.

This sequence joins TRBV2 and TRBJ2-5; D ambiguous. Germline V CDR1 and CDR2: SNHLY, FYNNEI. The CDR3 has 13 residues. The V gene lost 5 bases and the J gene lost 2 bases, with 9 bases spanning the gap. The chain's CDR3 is CASSKGAQETQYF. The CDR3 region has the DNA TGTGCCAGCAGTAAGGGCGCACAAGAGACCCAGTACTTC. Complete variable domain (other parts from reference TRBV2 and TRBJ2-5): EPEVTQTPSHQVTQMGQEVILRCVPISNHLYFYWYRQILGQKVEFLVSFYNNEISEKSEIFDDQFSVERPDGSNFTLKIRSTKLEDSAMYFCASSKGAQETQYFGPGTRLLVL.

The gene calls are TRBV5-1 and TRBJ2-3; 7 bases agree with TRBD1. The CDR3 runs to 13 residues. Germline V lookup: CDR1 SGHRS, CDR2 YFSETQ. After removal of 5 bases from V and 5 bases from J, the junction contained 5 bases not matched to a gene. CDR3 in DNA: TGCGCCAGCAGAATGGACAGGATAGATACGCAGTATTTT. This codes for CASRMDRIDTQYF.

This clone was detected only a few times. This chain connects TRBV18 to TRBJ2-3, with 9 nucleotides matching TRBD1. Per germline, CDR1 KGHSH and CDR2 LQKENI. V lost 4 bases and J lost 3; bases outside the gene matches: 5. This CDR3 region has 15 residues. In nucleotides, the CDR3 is TGTGCCAGCTCACTTAGTGGACAGGGGACAGATACGCAGTATTTT. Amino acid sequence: CASSLSGQGTDTQYF.

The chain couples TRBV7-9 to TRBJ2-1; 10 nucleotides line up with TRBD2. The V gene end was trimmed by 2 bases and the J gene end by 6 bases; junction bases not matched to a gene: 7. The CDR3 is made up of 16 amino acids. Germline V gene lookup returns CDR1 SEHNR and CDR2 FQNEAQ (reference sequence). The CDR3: CASSLFGSGGANEQFF. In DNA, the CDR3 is TGTGCCAGCAGCTTATTTGGAAGCGGGGGGGCCAATGAGCAGTTCTTC.

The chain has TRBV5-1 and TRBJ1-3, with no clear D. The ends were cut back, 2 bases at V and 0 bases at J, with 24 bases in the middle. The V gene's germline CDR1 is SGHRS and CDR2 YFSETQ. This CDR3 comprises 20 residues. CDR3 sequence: CASSFGGDIQKRSSGNTIYF. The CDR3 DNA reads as TGCGCCAGCAGCTTTGGCGGCGACATACAGAAAAGAAGCTCTGGAAACACCATATATTTT.

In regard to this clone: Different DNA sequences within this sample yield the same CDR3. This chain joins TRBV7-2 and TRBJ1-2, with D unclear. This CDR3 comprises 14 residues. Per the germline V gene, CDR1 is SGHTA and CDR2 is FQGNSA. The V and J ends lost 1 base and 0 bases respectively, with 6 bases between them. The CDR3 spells CASSLERANYGYTF. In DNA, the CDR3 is TGTGCCAGCAGCTTAGAAAGGGCTAACTATGGCTACACCTTC.

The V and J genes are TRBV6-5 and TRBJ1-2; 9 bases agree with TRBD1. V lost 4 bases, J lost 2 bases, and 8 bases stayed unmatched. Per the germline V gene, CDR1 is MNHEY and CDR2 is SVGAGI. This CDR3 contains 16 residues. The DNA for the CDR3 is TGTGCCAGCAGTTCCGAACGAGGACAGGGGAACTATGGCTACACCTTC. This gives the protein CASSSERGQGNYGYTF.

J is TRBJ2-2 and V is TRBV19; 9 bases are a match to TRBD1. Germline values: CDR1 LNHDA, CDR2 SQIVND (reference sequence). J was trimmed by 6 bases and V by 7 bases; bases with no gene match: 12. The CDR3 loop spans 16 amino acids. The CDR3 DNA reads TGTGCCAGTACCCCACAGGGGGCTGTGTTCGCCGGGGAGCTGTTTTTT. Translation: CASTPQGAVFAGELFF.

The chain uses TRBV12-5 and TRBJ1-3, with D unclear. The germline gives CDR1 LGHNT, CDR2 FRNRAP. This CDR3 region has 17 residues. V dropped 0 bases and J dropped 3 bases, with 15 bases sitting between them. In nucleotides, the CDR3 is TGTGCTAGTGGTTTGGTTTTGTCCGGGTCAGATGGAAACACCATATATTTT. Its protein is CASGLVLSGSDGNTIYF.

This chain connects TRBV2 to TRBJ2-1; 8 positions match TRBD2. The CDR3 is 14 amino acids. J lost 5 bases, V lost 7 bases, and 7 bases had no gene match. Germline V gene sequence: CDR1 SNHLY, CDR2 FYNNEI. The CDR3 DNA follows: TGTGCCAGCATTCGGGGGGGCTTGGACAATGAGCAGTTCTTC. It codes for CASIRGGLDNEQFF.

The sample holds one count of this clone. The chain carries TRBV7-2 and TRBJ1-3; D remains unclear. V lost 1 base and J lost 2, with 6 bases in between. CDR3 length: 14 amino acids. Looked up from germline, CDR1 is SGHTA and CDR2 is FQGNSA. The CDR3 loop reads CASSLGLTGNTIYF. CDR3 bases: TGTGCCAGCAGCTTAGGACTGACTGGAAACACCATATATTTT.

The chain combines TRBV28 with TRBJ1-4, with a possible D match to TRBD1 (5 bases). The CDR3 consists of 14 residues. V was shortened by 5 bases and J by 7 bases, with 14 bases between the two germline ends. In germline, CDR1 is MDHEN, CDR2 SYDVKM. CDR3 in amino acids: CASSPAGSTEKLFF. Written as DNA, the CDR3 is TGTGCCAGCAGTCCAGCAGGGAGTACTGAAAAACTGTTTTTT.

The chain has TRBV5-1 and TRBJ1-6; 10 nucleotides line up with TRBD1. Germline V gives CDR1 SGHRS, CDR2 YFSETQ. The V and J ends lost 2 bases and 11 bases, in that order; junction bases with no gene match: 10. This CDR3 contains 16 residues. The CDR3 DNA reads TGCGCCAGCAGCTTAGGGACAGGGGATCGTAGTACACCCCTCCACTTT. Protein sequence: CASSLGTGDRSTPLHF.

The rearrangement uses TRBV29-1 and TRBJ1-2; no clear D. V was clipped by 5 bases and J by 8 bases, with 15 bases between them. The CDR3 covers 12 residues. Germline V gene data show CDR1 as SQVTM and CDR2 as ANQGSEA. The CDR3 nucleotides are TGCAGCGTTTTGACGGGAAGTAGCGGCTACACCTTC. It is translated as CSVLTGSSGYTF.

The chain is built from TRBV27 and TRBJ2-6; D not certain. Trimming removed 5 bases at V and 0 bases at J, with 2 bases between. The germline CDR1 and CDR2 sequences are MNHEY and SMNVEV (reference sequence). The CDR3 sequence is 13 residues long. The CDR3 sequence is CASSPSGANVLTF. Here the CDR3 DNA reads TGTGCCAGCAGTCCCTCTGGGGCCAACGTCCTGACTTTC.

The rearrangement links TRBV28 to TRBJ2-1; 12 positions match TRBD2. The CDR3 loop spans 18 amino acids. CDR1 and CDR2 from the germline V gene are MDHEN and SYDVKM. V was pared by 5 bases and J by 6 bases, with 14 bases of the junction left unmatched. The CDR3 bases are TGTGCCAGCAGTGCCCTAGCGGGGGGGGTGCGACCACCCAATGAGCAGTTCTTC. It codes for CASSALAGGVRPPNEQFF. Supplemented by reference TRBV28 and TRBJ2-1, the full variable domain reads DVKVTQSSRYLVKRTGEKVFLECVQDMDHENMFWYRQDPGLGLRLIYFSYDVKMKEKGDIPEGYSVSREKKERFSLILESASTNQTSMYLCASSALAGGVRPPNEQFFGPGTRLTVL.

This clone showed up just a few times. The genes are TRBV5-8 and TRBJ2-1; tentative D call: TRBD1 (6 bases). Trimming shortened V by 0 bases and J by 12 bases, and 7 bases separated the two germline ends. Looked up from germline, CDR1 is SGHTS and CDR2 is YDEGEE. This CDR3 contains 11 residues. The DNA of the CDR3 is TGTGCCAGCAGCTTGGTAGGGGGGCAGTTCTTC. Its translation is CASSLVGGQFF.